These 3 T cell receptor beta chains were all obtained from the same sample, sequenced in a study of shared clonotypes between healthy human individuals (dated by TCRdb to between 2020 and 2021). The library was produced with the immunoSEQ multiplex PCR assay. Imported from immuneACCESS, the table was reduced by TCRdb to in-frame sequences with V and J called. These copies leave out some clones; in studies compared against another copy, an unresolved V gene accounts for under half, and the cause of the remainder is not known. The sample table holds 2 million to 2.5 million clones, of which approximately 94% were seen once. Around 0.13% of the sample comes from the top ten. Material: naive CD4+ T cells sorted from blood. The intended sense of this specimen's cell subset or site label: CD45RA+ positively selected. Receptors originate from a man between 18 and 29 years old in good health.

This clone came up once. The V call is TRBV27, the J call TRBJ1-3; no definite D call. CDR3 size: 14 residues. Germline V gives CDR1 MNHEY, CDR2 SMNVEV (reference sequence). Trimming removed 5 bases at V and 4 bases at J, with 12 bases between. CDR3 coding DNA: TGTGCCAGCAGTGATTGGGGTGCGGGAAACACCATATATTTT. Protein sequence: CASSDWGAGNTIYF.

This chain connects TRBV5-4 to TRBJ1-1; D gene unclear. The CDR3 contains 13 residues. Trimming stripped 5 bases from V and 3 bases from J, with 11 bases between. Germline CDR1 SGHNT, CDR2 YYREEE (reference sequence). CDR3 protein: CASRTRRDTEAFF. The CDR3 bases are TGTGCCAGCAGGACCAGGCGGGACACTGAAGCTTTCTTT.

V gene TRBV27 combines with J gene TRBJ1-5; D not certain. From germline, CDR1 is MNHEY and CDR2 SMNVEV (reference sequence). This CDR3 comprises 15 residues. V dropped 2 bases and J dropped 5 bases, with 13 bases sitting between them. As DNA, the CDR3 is TGTGCCAGCAGTTTAAACGTTCAGCCCTATCAGCCCCAGCATTTT. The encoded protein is CASSLNVQPYQPQHF.